This TCR beta chain was observed in a study of control samples from healthy donors and cancer patients (dated by TCRdb to the early 2020s). Libraries came from the immunoSEQ multiplex PCR assay. TCRdb's version of the immuneACCESS table is confined to in-frame rearrangements and falls short of the full clone set. An unresolved V gene accounts for under half of the shortfall where checked; the remainder is of unknown origin. In this sample the table shows about 180,000 clones, just over 90% of which occur a single time. The ten biggest clones cover 1.1% to 1.5% of the sample. Comment on this clone: The antigen this receptor binds is unknown. No per-base quality is available; no much larger clone lies one base away. This sample includes further DNA sequences coding for the same CDR3.

V and J are truncated by 3 bases and 5 bases respectively, leaving an intervening sequence of 7 bases. The CDR3 runs 12 residues from the cysteine to the phenylalanine. The read is trimmed to its CDR3 DNA, 36 bases read in frame from base 1. The sample consisted of blood. The V and J segments used are TRBV12-3 or TRBV12-4 and TRBJ1-1; TRBD1 could be the D gene, as 5 bases match. The receptor was isolated from a young man in good health. The DNA sequence is as follows: TGTGCCAGCAGTTTCGGGGGGACTGAAGCTTTCTTT. Translated, it gives CASSFGGTEAFF.